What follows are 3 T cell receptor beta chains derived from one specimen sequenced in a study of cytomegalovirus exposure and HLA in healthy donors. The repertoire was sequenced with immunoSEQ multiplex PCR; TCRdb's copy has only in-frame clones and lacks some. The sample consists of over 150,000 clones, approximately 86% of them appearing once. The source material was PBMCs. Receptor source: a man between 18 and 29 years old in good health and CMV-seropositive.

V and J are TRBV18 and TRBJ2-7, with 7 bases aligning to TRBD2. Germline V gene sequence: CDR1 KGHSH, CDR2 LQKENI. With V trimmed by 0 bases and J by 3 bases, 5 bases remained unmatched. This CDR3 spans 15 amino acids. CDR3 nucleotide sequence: TGTGCCAGCTCACCACCTTCGCGGGAGAGCTACGAGCAGTACTTC. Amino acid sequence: CASSPPSRESYEQYF.

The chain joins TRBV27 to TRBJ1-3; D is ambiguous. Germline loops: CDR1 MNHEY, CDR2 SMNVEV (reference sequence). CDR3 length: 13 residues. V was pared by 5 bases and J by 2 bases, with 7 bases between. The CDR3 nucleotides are TGTGCCAGCAGTCCGAGCCCTGGAAACACCATATATTTT. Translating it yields CASSPSPGNTIYF.

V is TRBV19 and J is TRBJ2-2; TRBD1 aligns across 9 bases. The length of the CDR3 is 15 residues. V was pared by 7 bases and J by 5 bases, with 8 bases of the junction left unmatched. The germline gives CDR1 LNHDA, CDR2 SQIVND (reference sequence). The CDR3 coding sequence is TGTGCCAGTATTAAATCCGGACAGGGGACCGGGGAGCTGTTTTTT. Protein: CASIKSGQGTGELFF.